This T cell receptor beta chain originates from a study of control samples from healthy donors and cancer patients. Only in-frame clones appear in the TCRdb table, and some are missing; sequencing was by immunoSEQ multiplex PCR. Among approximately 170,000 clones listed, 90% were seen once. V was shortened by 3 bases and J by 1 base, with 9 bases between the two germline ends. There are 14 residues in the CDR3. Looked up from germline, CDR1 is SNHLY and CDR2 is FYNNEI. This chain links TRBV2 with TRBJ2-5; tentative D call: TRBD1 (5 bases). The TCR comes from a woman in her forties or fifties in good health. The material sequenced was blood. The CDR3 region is CASSETASQETQYF. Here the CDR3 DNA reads TGTGCCAGCAGTGAGACAGCGTCCCAAGAGACCCAGTACTTC.